This T cell receptor beta chain was identified during a study of blood T cells in healthy people across ages. Regarding the study as a whole: Among long-lived donors, naive CD4+ cells were more numerous and diversity higher than in aged donors.

Peripheral blood, roughly 9.3 milliliters per donor, was collected. There were at least 6 micrograms of total RNA extracted from every sample. Germline loops: CDR1 MGHRA, CDR2 YSYEKL. This CDR3 comprises 16 residues. The V gene end was trimmed by 4 bases and the J gene end by 3 bases; junction bases not matched to a gene: 9. The authors ran a second PCR of about 7 to 11 cycles using a sample-barcoded 5' primer and a J-beta primer mix. TCRdb redid the calling of the 5' RACE reads with MiXCR, one entry per CDR3 protein. The sample shows over 700,000 distinct CDR3 sequences, 20% to 25% of them seen only once. Concerning this clonotype: Its target is unknown.

Separately, the same data were catalogued under a study of T cells of mothers and their children. In that study: Each donor was one of three healthy Caucasian mothers or one of their six children.

The chain couples TRBV4-1 to TRBJ2-5, with 9 bases matching TRBD1. The TCR sequence derives from a boy younger than 18 in good health. Source material: blood. CDR3 nucleotides: TGCGCCAGCAGCCTTCTCGCCGGGACAGGGAAAGAGACCCAGTACTTC. It yields the protein CASSLLAGTGKETQYF.